The 20 T cell receptor beta chains reported below all come from one sample, sequenced in a study of blood T cell repertoires in COVID-19. Assay: immunoSEQ multiplex PCR; the TCRdb copy retains only in-frame clones and omits some. This table has fewer than 700,000 clones, 85% to 90% appearing once. Input material: peripheral blood. The receptors shown here come from a woman aged 50 to 60 with COVID-19, enrolled during active disease.

V and J are TRBV27 and TRBJ1-1, with 7 nucleotides matching TRBD1. The CDR3 has 14 residues. The junction had 6 bases not matched to a gene; V was cut back by 8 bases and J by 0 bases. Germline V lookup: CDR1 MNHEY, CDR2 SMNVEV (reference sequence). The CDR3, as DNA: TGTGCCAGCGGCCTGGACAGGTTGAACACTGAAGCTTTCTTT. Translated, it gives CASGLDRLNTEAFF.

The V gene is TRBV19, the J gene TRBJ2-7; D gene uncertain. The CDR3 totals 12 residues. V gave up 5 bases and J gave up 3 bases, with 8 bases separating them. The germline V gene encodes CDR1 LNHDA and CDR2 SQIVND (reference sequence). The CDR3 DNA sequence: TGTGCCAGTAGTGCTTCCTACTACGAGCAGTACTTC. This sequence encodes CASSASYYEQYF.

This rearrangement joins TRBV24-1 to TRBJ2-3, with 8 bases identical to TRBD1. Germline V gives CDR1 KGHDR, CDR2 SFDVKD. The CDR3 covers 15 residues. V was pared by 3 bases and J by 1 base, with 2 bases of the junction left unmatched. The CDR3 coding sequence is TGTGCCACCAGTGATATGGACAGGGGCACAGATACGCAGTATTTT. Translating it yields CATSDMDRGTDTQYF.

The V gene is TRBV27, the J gene TRBJ1-4; weak D call: TRBD1 (5 bases). The V and J ends lost 3 bases and 6 bases respectively, with 17 bases between them. The CDR3 loop spans 16 amino acids. Per germline, CDR1 MNHEY and CDR2 SMNVEV (reference sequence). CDR3 DNA: TGTGCCAGCAGTTTCTGGGCAGTTGGGGGGGATGAAAAACTGTTTTTT. Translating it yields CASSFWAVGGDEKLFF.

The rearrangement links TRBV9 to TRBJ2-2; no reliable D call. In germline, CDR1 is SGDLS, CDR2 YYNGEE. This CDR3 contains 14 residues. Between the trimmed V and J ends, which lost 4 bases and 1 base, there was a span of 8 bases. The CDR3, as DNA: TGTGCCAGCAGCACTCGTAGGAACACCGGGGAGCTGTTTTTT. It codes for CASSTRRNTGELFF.

This clone was found once. The chain combines TRBV9 with TRBJ1-3, with D hard to call. Germline loops: CDR1 SGDLS, CDR2 YYNGEE. The CDR3 is 16 residues long. V was cut by 0 bases and J by 2 bases, with 12 bases left in between. DNA of the CDR3: TGTGCCAGCAGCGTAGGAGGAGATCCAACTGGAAACACCATATATTTT. This gives the protein CASSVGGDPTGNTIYF.

This clone was counted a single time. This rearrangement joins TRBV5-4 to TRBJ2-3; 8 bases are a match to TRBD2. The germline V gene encodes CDR1 SGHNT and CDR2 YYREEE (reference sequence). V was clipped by 4 bases and J by 7 bases; unmatched bases: 11. The CDR3 has 15 amino acids. CDR3 residues: CASSLSGAQRNTQYF. In DNA form, the CDR3 reads TGTGCCAGCAGCCTTAGCGGGGCCCAAAGAAATACGCAGTATTTT.

V is TRBV6-4 and J is TRBJ2-3, with D tentatively TRBD2 (5 bases). Germline lookup yields CDR1 MRHNA and CDR2 SNTAGT. The ends were cut back, 5 bases at V and 2 bases at J, with 11 bases in the middle. The CDR3 runs to 14 residues. The CDR3 sequence: CASSPEGATDTQYF. In DNA form, the CDR3 reads TGTGCCAGCAGTCCCGAGGGAGCCACAGATACGCAGTATTTT.

This clone was detected once. The CDR3 protein is CASSDGGNQPQHF. The CDR3 DNA reads as TGTGCCAGCAGTGATGGAGGGAATCAGCCCCAGCATTTT. The genes are TRBV12-3 or TRBV12-4 and TRBJ1-5; D is unclear. Trimming took off 5 bases at V and 4 bases at J, with 9 bases between the two ends. CDR3 length: 13 residues.

The chain joins TRBV30 to TRBJ1-3; D is undetermined. The CDR3 is made up of 13 amino acids. The germline V and J ends were trimmed by 4 bases and 4 bases, with 11 bases remaining between them. Germline V CDR1 and CDR2: GTSNPN, SVGIG (reference sequence). The CDR3, as DNA: TGTGCCTGGACTTACTATAGCGGAAACACCATATATTTT. This translates into CAWTYYSGNTIYF.

The chain has TRBV10-2 and TRBJ1-5; D is unclear. V lost 8 bases to trimming and J lost 5 bases, with 10 bases between them. CDR1 and CDR2 from the germline V gene are WSHSY and SAAADI. The CDR3 contains 12 residues. In nucleotides, the CDR3 is TGCGCCAGCGCCTTTCGGGATCAGCCCCAGCATTTT. Translated: CASAFRDQPQHF.

This clone was seen just once. The CDR3 loop is CASSAAGTDTQYF. CDR3 DNA: TGTGCCAGCAGCGCAGCGGGCACAGATACGCAGTATTTT. The gene calls are TRBV7-2 and TRBJ2-3; TRBD2 might be the D (5 bases). The germline V gene has CDR1 SGHTA and CDR2 FQGNSA. The CDR3 totals 13 residues. With 5 bases removed from V and 1 base from J, the gap between germline ends came to 7 bases.

In its sample, this clone was seen once. The chain employs TRBV30 and TRBJ1-2, with D possibly being TRBD1 (5 bases). The V end lost 4 bases, the J end lost 2 bases, and 8 bases lay between the germline ends. This CDR3 region has 12 residues. From germline, CDR1 is GTSNPN and CDR2 SVGIG (reference sequence). CDR3 residues: CAWMRQNYGYTF. CDR3 bases: TGTGCCTGGATGCGACAGAACTATGGCTACACCTTC.

The chain joins TRBV11-2 to TRBJ1-1; maybe TRBD1 (6 bases). Trimming removed 6 bases from V and 9 bases from J, with 14 bases in between. In germline, CDR1 is SGHAT, CDR2 FQNNGV. There are 12 residues in the CDR3. The CDR3 region is CASRQLQGQAFF. CDR3 bases: TGTGCCAGCAGGCAACTACAGGGACAAGCTTTCTTT.

Here the CDR3 reads CASSLWGRGMADTEAFF. Written as DNA, the CDR3 is TGCGCCAGCAGCTTGTGGGGCAGGGGGATGGCAGACACTGAAGCTTTCTTT. This chain joins TRBV5-1 and TRBJ1-1, with TRBD1 identical over 7 bases. The CDR3 loop spans 17 amino acids. Trimming cost V 1 base and J 3 bases; bases outside gene matches: 12. The V gene's germline CDR1 is SGHRS and CDR2 YFSETQ.

This clone was observed a single time. This chain connects TRBV6-7 to TRBJ2-4; maybe TRBD2 (6 bases). Being an ORF, TRBV6-7 has a function that is uncertain. Trimming removed 0 bases at V and 0 bases at J, with 21 bases between. The CDR3 covers 20 residues. The CDR3 is CASSYSLIFRGYPAKNIQYF. CDR3 nucleotides: TGTGCCAGCAGTTACTCACTAATTTTTCGGGGGTATCCAGCCAAAAACATTCAGTACTTC.

Only a few counts were recorded for this clone. The sample holds other DNA sequences that translate to the same CDR3. V gene TRBV3-1 (or the pseudogene TRBV3-2) combines with J gene TRBJ1-5; D may be TRBD1 (5 bases). CDR3 length equals 12 residues. V was shortened by 2 bases and J by 6 bases, with 5 bases between the two germline ends. Looked up from germline, CDR1 is LGHDT and CDR2 is YNNKEL (reference sequence). The CDR3 DNA reads as TGTGCCAGCAGCCAAAGGGGTCAGCCCCAGCATTTT. Translating gives CASSQRGQPQHF.

V and J are TRBV7-2 and TRBJ1-1; unclear D gene. V was shortened by 3 bases and J by 2 bases, with 16 bases between the two germline ends. Germline CDR1 and CDR2: SGHTA and FQGNSA. The CDR3 is 16 amino acids. The CDR3 DNA follows: TGTGCCAGCAGCTTGAATCTAGCGGGCACCAACACTGAAGCTTTCTTT. It specifies CASSLNLAGTNTEAFF.

Only a few counts were recorded for this clone. The chain is built from TRBV19 and TRBJ1-5; D remains unclear. Germline V gene data show CDR1 as LNHDA and CDR2 as SQIVND (reference sequence). The CDR3 totals 16 residues. Trimming cost V 3 bases and J 1 base, with 13 bases left between them. The DNA of the CDR3 is TGTGCCAGTAGTATCTTGGCCCAGAAGAGCAATCAGCCCCAGCATTTT. It encodes CASSILAQKSNQPQHF. Looking up the rest from reference TRBV19 and TRBJ1-5 gives the full variable domain: DGGITQSPKYLFRKEGQNVTLSCEQNLNHDAMYWYRQDPGQGLRLIYYSQIVNDFQKGDIAEGYSVSREKKESFPLTVTSAQKNPTAFYLCASSILAQKSNQPQHFGDGTRLSIL.

The chain combines TRBV24-1 with TRBJ2-3; TRBD2 matches 8 bases. Germline CDR1 is KGHDR and CDR2 is SFDVKD. The J segment lost 2 bases and the V segment lost 12 bases, leaving 9 bases of the junction unmatched. CDR3 size: 14 residues. The CDR3 protein is CASSGGVDTDTQYF. The CDR3 DNA reads TGTGCCTCGAGCGGGGGCGTGGACACAGATACGCAGTATTTT.